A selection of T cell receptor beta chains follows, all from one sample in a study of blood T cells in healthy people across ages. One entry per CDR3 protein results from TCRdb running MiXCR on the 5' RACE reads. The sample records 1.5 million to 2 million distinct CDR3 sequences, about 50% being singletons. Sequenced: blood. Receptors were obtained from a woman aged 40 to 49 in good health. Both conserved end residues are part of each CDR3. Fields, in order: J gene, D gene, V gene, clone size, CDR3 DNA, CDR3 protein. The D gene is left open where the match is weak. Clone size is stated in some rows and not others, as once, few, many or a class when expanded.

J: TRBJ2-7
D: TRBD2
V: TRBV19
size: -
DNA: TGTGCCAGTAGTACTCACGCCGCTAGCGGGGCAAACTACGAGCAGTACTTC
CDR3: CASSTHAASGANYEQYF

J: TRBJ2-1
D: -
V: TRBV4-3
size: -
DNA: TGCGCCAGCAGCCAAGATTTAGGTTGGTGGGGGTTCTTC
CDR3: CASSQDLGWWGFF

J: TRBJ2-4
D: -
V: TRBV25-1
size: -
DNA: TGTGCCAGCAGTTCCCGTTGGGCAGTGGGGTACTTC
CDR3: CASSSRWAVGYF

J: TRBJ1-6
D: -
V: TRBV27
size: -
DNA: TGTGCCAGCAGTTTAGTGGCGGGGAGCTCCTATAATTCACCCCTCCACTTT
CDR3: CASSLVAGSSYNSPLHF

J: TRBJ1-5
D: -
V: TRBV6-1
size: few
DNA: TGTGCCAGCAGTGATATAGGGTATAGCAATCAGCCCCAGCATTTT
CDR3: CASSDIGYSNQPQHF

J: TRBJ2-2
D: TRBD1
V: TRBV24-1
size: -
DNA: TGTGCCACCAGTGTCGCCGGACAGGGTAGAACCGGGGAGCTGTTTTTT
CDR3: CATSVAGQGRTGELFF

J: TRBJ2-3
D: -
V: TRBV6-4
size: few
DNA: TGTGCCAGCAGTGACTCGAGCGGTTTCCTCACAGATACGCAGTATTTT
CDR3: CASSDSSGFLTDTQYF

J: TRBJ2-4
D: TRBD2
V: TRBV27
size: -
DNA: TGTGCTAGCAGTCCCCATGGGGGGGAGCAGTACTTC
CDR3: CASSPHGGEQYF

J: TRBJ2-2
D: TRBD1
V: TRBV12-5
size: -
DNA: TGTGCTAGTGGTTTCGGACAGGGTCTTTACACCGGGGAGCTGTTTTTT
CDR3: CASGFGQGLYTGELFF

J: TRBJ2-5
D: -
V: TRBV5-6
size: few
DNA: TGTGCCAGCAGCCCCCTGACTCGCGGGACAGTGGAACGAGAGACCCAGTACTTC
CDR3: CASSPLTRGTVERETQYF

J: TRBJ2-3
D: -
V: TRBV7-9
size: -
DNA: TGTGCCAGCAGCCACGGACCAGGCACGCAGTATTTT
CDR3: CASSHGPGTQYF

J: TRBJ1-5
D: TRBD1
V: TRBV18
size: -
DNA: TGTGCCAGCTCATCCAAACTCGACAGGGACAATCAGCCCCAGCATTTT
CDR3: CASSSKLDRDNQPQHF

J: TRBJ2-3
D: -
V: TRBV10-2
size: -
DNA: TGCGCCAGCAGGAAAGGGGTTTCAGATACGCAGTATTTT
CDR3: CASRKGVSDTQYF

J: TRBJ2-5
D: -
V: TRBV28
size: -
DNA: TGTGCCAGCAGAAGTTCGGAGACCCAGTACTTC
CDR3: CASRSSETQYF

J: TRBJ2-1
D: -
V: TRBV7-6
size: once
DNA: TGTGCCAGCAGCTTAGTGGTGGGGGGGCTGACGGACTCCTACAATGAGCAGTTCTTC
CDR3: CASSLVVGGLTDSYNEQFF

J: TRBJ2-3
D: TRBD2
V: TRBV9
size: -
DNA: TGTGCCAGCCGGCGAGCGGGGGGGGCAGATACGCAGTATTTT
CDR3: CASRRAGGADTQYF

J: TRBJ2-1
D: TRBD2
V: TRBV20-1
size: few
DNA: TGCAGTGCTCACCAGACTAGCCCCCGCAATGAGCAGTTCTTC
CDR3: CSAHQTSPRNEQFF

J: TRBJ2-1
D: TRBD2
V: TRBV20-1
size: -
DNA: TGCAGTGCTTTGGGAGGGCCTGGGGATGAGCAGTTCTTC
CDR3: CSALGGPGDEQFF

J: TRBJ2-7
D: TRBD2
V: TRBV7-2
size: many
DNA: TGTGCCAGCAGCCAGTCGGGCGGGGGTACCTACGAGCAGTACTTC
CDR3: CASSQSGGGTYEQYF

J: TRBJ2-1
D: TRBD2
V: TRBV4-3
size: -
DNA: TGCGCCAGCAGCCAAGGTGTGGCGGGGGGGGACAATGAGCAGTTCTTC
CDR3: CASSQGVAGGDNEQFF

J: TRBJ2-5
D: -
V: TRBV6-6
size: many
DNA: TGTGCCAGCTCCGGAGTTCGGGAGACCCAGTACTTC
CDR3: CASSGVRETQYF

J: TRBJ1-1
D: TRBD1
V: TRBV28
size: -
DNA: TGTGCCAGCAGTCGGAACAGGGGGCGCCCTGAAGCTTTCTTT
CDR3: CASSRNRGRPEAFF

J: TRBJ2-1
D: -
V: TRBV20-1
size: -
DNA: TGCAGTGCTAGAGATGGGGGCAGGGCGGACAATGAGCAGTTCTTC
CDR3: CSARDGGRADNEQFF

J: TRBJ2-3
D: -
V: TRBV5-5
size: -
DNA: TGTGCCAGCAGCTCAGATCTCGGGCAGAACACAGATACGCAGTATTTT
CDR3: CASSSDLGQNTDTQYF

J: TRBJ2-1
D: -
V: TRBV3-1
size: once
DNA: TGTGCCAGCAGCCAAGAGAACCGACTACACAATGAGCAGTTCTTC
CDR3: CASSQENRLHNEQFF

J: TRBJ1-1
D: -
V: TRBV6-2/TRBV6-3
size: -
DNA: TGTGCCGTCAGCCTAACAAGGTCCACTGAAGCTTTCTTT
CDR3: CAVSLTRSTEAFF

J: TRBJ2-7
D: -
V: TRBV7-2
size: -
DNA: TGTGCCAGCAGCCCAATGGGGGGTACCAGCTCCTACGAGCAGTACTTC
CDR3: CASSPMGGTSSYEQYF

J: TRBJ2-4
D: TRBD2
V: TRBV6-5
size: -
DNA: TGTGCCAGCACCCCGGGCGGGGGGCACGGAAACATTCAGTACTTC
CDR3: CASTPGGGHGNIQYF